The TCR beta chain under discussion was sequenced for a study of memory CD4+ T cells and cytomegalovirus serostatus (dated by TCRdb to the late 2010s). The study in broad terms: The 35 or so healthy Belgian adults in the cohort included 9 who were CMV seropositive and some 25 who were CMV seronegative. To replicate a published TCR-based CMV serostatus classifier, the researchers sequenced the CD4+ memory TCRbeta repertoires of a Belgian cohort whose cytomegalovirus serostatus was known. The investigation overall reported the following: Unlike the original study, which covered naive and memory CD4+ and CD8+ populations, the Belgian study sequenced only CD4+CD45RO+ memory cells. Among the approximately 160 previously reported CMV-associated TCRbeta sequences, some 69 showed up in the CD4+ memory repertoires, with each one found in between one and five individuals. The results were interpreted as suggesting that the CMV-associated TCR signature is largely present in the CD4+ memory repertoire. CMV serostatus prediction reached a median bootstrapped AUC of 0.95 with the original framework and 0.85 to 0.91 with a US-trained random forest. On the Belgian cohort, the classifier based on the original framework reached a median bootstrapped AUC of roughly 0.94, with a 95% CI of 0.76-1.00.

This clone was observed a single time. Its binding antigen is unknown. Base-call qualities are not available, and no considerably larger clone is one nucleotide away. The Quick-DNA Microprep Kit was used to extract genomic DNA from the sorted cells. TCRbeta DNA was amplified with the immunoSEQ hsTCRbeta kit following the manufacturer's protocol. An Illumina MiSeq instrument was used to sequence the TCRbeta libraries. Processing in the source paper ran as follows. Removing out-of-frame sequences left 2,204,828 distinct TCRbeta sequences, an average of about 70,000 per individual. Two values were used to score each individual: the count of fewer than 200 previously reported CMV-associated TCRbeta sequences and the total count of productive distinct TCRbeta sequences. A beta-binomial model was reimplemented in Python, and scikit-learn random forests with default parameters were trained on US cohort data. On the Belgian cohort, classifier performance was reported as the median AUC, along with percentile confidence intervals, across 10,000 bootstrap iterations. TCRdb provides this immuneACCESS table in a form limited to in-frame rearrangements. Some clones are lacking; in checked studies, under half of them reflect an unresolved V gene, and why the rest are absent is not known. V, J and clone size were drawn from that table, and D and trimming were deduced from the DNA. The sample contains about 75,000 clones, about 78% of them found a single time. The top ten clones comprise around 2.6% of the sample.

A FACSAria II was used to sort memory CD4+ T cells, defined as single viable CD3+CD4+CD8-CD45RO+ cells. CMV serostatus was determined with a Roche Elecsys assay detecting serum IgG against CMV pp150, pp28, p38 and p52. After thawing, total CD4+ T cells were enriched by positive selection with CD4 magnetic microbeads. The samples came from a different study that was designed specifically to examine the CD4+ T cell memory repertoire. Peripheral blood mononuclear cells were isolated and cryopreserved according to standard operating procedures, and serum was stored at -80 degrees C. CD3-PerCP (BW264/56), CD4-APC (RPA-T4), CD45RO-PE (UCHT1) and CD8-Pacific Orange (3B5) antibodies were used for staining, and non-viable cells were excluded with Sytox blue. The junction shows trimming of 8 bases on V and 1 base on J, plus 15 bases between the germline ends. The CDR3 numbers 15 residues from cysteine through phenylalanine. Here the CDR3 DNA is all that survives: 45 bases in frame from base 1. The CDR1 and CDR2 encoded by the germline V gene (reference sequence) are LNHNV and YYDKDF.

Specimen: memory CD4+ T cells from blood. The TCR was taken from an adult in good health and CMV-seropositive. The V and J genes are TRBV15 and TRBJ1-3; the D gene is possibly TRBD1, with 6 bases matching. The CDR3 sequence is CATAHRGASGNTIYF. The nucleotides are TGTGCCACCGCGCATCGGGGGGCATCTGGAAACACCATATATTTT.